This TCR beta chain was sequenced in a study of regulatory T cells in long-lasting Graves disease. This clonotype was recorded many times. The antigen is unknown. Findings and limits, study-wide: Persistent disease was characterized by preferential usage of TRBV28, TRBJ1-2 and TRBJ2-5.

Documented time point: newly diagnosed GD, antithyroid drugs for less than 3 months. The TCR library was made from RNA that had been extracted from PBMCs in TRIzol. Clinicians diagnosed Graves' disease using American Thyroid Association guidelines. Blood from the periphery, approximately 8.5 milliliters in all, was drawn into EDTA tubes. The CDR3 loop spans 14 amino acids. Germline loops: CDR1 MDHEN, CDR2 SYDVKM. V lost 3 bases and J lost 4, with 10 bases in between. Researchers made TCR beta libraries by using iRepertoire HTBI primers and running Arm-PCR on CDR3 regions. TCRdb processed the multiplex PCR reads anew with MiXCR; each CDR3 protein has one entry. Among approximately 250,000 distinct CDR3 sequences listed, 15% to 20% were seen once.

This clonotype originated in a female donor with Graves disease. The chain uses TRBV28 and TRBJ1-5, with a tentative D call TRBD1 (6 bases). The material was peripheral blood mononuclear cells (PBMCs), obtained at new diagnosis, from a patient treated with antithyroid drugs. The CDR3 region is CASSFYRANQPQHF. The CDR3 bases are TGTGCCAGCAGTTTTTACAGGGCTAATCAGCCCCAGCATTTT.